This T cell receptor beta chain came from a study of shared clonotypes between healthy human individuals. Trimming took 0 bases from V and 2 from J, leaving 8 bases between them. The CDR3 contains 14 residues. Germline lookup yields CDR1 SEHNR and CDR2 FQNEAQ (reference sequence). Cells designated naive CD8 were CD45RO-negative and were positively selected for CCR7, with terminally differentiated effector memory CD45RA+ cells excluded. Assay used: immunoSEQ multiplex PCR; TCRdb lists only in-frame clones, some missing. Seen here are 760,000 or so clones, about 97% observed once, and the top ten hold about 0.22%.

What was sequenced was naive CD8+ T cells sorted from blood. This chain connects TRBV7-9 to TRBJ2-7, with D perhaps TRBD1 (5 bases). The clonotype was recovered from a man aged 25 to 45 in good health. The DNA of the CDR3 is TGTGCCAGCAGCTTAGCGGACACTGCCTACGAGCAGTACTTC. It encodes CASSLADTAYEQYF.